A selection of T cell receptor beta chains follows, all from one sample in a study of T cell repertoires in cytomegalovirus infection. TCRdb recomputed calls from the reads with MiXCR, one row per CDR3 protein. Here the sample spans 900,000 to 950,000 distinct CDR3 sequences, about 33% being singletons. No antigen has been assigned to these receptors. This sample comprised cultured CD8+ T cells from PBMCs, obtained from culture after CMV antigen stimulation. These TCRs come from a human donor in good health (CMV status not recorded). Some clones in this sample may be carry-over from other donors' samples. Each CDR3 is given with its conserved first and last residue. A D gene is named only where the DNA matches it firmly.

V	D	J	CDR3
TRBV4-1	-	TRBJ1-2	CASSQERGTGNGYTF
TRBV7-9	-	TRBJ1-1	CASSPLRSSTEAFF
TRBV6-5	-	TRBJ1-5	CASSYLPNQPQHF
TRBV7-6	TRBD2	TRBJ2-1	CASSLESGGVPNEQFF
TRBV7-4	-	TRBJ2-2	CALPATGELFF
TRBV27	-	TRBJ1-2	CASRGVQGVTYGYTF
TRBV6-2/TRBV6-3	-	TRBJ2-5	CASSLLPPRETQYF
TRBV20-1	TRBD1	TRBJ1-2	CSATRKAGTGLSANYGYTF
TRBV7-2	-	TRBJ2-7	CASSSRGWEQYF
TRBV6-5	TRBD2	TRBJ2-2	CASSYGGGVPGDLFF
TRBV12-3/TRBV12-4	-	TRBJ2-5	CASSSTTSGETQYF
TRBV7-9	TRBD2	TRBJ2-7	CASSLGTSGAGSYEQYF
TRBV6-1	TRBD1	TRBJ2-3	CASSEVIGTGGGTQYF
TRBV7-9	TRBD2	TRBJ2-3	CASSGIGTSGGMSTQYF
TRBV27	TRBD1	TRBJ1-4	CASSPDRGRKEKLFF
TRBV7-2	TRBD1	TRBJ1-1	CASSFPRQGRRDTEAFF
TRBV29-1	TRBD2	TRBJ2-3	CSVTGLAGPNLQYF